This T cell receptor (beta chain) derives from a study of cytomegalovirus exposure and HLA in healthy donors (dated by TCRdb to the late 2010s). At the level of the whole study: An earlier analysis of approximately 600 of the donors reported 250 to 300 Gb of sequence data and 117 million unique TCR beta sequences from around 200 million T cells. Roughly 320 gigabases of sequencing data and around 90 million unique TCR sequences made up an early release that covered approximately 700 HLA-typed donors. Of the roughly 400 genotyped donors, approximately 80% fell in the genetic ancestry cluster associated with self-reported Caucasian donors. The study aimed to test whether signatures of past pathogen exposure could be identified by cataloging public T cell receptors. The study used immunosequencing to profile the T cell repertoires of 600 to 850 subjects and linked those repertoires to cytomegalovirus serostatus. In addition to the first cohort of 666 subjects, a separate validation cohort of some 120 different subjects was used. To predict cytomegalovirus infection status, the study combined high-throughput TCR immunosequencing, statistical association of individual TCRs with disease status, and machine learning. To study patterns of TCR occurrence, a later analysis re-analyzed previously published TCR beta repertoires from around 670 donors and added high-resolution HLA genotyping. The later analysis used no new phenotypic data to find candidate immune exposures, relying instead on TCR beta sequences and their occurrence across donors. An earlier analysis of 500 to 650 of the donors applied high-throughput TCR beta sequencing to assess whether each TCR beta V gene segment acted as functional or pseudogenic. Donor age, sex, ethnicity and CMV serostatus were collected together with the repertoire data. A later genetic analysis used genome-wide SNP genotypes for 398 of the 666 donors, treating that subset as a discovery cohort. Every repertoire in the discovery cohort had been generated on one and the same sequencing platform. Class I and class II HLA loci were covered by the typing at four-digit resolution. The number of donors typed differed by locus, with about 629-640 for A, B, C, DRB1 and DQB1, roughly 550 for DQA1, some 570 for DPA1, and 472 for DPB1. About five DR-DQ haplotypes were treated as single units for association and clustering because of strong linkage in the cohort. Among some 410 genotyped donors of the cohort, an average of roughly 240,000 unique TCR beta nucleotide sequences were sequenced per donor, roughly a sixth of them non-productive. Study-wide conclusions, independent of this receptor: The only immune exposure information available for the cohort was CMV serostatus. Correlated functional status among segregating V segments might reflect linkage disequilibrium, but an unknown experimental factor could not be ruled out. Most TCR sequences were observed very rarely across donors, whereas some public TCRs were present in many individuals. Roughly uniform sequencing depth across donors was assumed in presence/absence analyses, although this assumption may not hold. The earlier analysis of 587 of the donors excluded seventeen rarely observed V segments, including chromosome 9 orphons, because counts were too low. In a later analysis, most CMV-associated TCR beta chains were found to appear HLA-restricted, with HLA associations seemingly driven largely by CMV exposure. A group of highly shared sequence variants was considered likely to be a technical artifact of the sequencing pipeline. Specific HLA alleles were associated with 15,000 to 20,000 TCR beta sequences at a false discovery rate of 0.05 in a later analysis. Strong co-occurrence of HLA alleles, especially DR and DQ, made assigning TCR associations to individual alleles difficult. Because the 87-base-pair reads could not distinguish some IMGT-functional V segments, including TRBV6-2 and TRBV6-3, those segments were excluded. A further reported finding was that TCR beta sequences accurately predicted the HLA-A and HLA-B alleles for most subjects in the first cohort. An association between a missense DCLRE1C variant and V-gene and J-gene trimming of TCR beta chains was found in a later genetic analysis and replicated in an independent cohort. According to the authors, the approach could potentially be generalized to other disease states and immunological phenotypes. In a later genetic analysis, fewer N-insertions in productive TCRs were reported among donors in an Asian-associated ancestry cluster than the 666-donor mean. According to a later analysis, parvovirus B19, influenza, CMV and Epstein-Barr virus appeared linked to several top co-occurrence clusters. The classifier was reported to diagnose cytomegalovirus status with high specificity and sensitivity in both the original and validation cohorts. Because HLA typing was missing for some donors at each locus, association tests included only the typed subset. According to a later analysis, TCR association rates differed among HLA loci, with DRB1 alleles showing the most associated TCRs and HLA-C alleles showing the fewest. A few of the identified cytomegalovirus-associated TCR beta chains were confirmed in vitro to be specific for cytomegalovirus antigens. In a later analysis, HLA-associated TCR beta chains showed more clonal expansion and lower generation probabilities than non-associated chains that were equally common. In this cohort, only TCR beta chains were sequenced, and detectable features were limited by the absence of alpha or paired-chain data. The study gave a list of 150 to 200 TCR beta chains associated with cytomegalovirus. An earlier analysis of around 540 of the donors showed that most TCR beta V segments appeared in productive rearrangements either about 90% or about 30% of the time, which broadly matched IMGT annotations.

The cohort comprised more than 550 healthy bone marrow donors. All cohort members were sampled while nominally healthy, although unrecorded immune exposures were likely present. The donor was CMV seronegative and belonged to the group of under 400 seronegative cohort members. Every donor gave a peripheral blood sample, and the peripheral blood mononuclear cells from that sample were used for TCR beta sequencing. The Qiagen DNeasy Blood Extraction Kit was used to extract genomic DNA from the blood cell samples. Library construction relied on the immunoSEQ multiplex PCR assay. For the multiplex PCR, a mixture combining 60 forward primers for TCR Vbeta segments and 13 reverse primers for TCR Jbeta segments was used. The CDR3 region of rearranged TCR beta genes was amplified from genomic DNA by a multiplex PCR assay. The Illumina HiSeq System was used to sequence the amplified TCR beta libraries as 87-base-pair reads. As for the authors' bioinformatics: In a later analysis, tens of millions of unique TCR beta chains were counted across the 666 repertoires, and around 10 million of these chains were shared by at least two donors. A nearest-neighbor algorithm error-corrected the raw reads and collapsed the reads into unique sequences, merging closely related sequences to remove PCR and sequencing errors. To assign V, D and J gene segments, CDR3 sequences were aligned to IMGT reference sequences. For a sequence to be retained, at least a six-nucleotide match to both a V gene segment and a J gene segment was required. Rearrangements were called productive when the CDR3 lacked stop codons and stayed in frame with V and J; all others were non-productive. CDR3 was defined according to IMGT convention as the region running from the second conserved V-encoded cysteine to the conserved J-encoded phenylalanine. Sequences without an unambiguous match to a single V gene segment were excluded from the earlier analysis of several hundred of the donors. An earlier analysis of several hundred of the donors called V segments functional above 56.7% productive rearrangements and segregating when the between-donor standard deviation exceeded 5%. A statistical classification framework was built to diagnose cytomegalovirus status from the catalog of TCR beta chain sequences. V and J gene assignment, in a later analysis, came from comparing TCR nucleotide sequences with IMGT/GENE-DB human TR gene sequences. In a later analysis, CDR3 sequences and most-parsimonious VDJ recombination scenarios were assigned using the TCRdist pipeline. In a later analysis, every TCR beta chain was defined by the combination of its CDR3 amino acid sequence and its V-gene family, and reads without a unique V-gene family were dropped. In a later analysis, approximately 640 highly shared, low-generation-probability nucleotide sequences were removed to address suspected cross-contamination and a sequencing artifact. In a later analysis, a clonal expansion index for each public chain was calculated from normalized within-repertoire ranks of inferred template counts. In a later analysis, generation probabilities were computed using a VDJ recombination model fitted to out-of-frame rearrangements, and the results were checked against IGoR. A later analysis scored TCR-TCR, TCR-HLA and TCR-CMV co-occurrence with hypergeometric tests, applying a repertoire-size bias correction to TCR pairs. In a later analysis, false discovery rates were estimated by permuting HLA or CMV assignments 20 times. A later analysis grouped co-occurring TCRs with DBSCAN, adding TCRdist sequence similarity when clustering within HLA-allele-positive subsets. For co-occurrence clustering, repertoires with fewer than 30,000 or more than 120,000 public chains were excluded, along with four or five repertoires with anomalous nucleotide sharing. TCRdb took this table from immuneACCESS and kept in-frame rearrangements with V and J called. Such tables lack part of the clones; where checked against another copy, unresolved V genes explain under half of the gap, and the rest is unexplained. The DNA was the basis for D and trimming; V, J and clone size are from that table. The sample records roughly 130,000 clones, around 75% of which are singletons. Jointly, the top ten make up less than 2.5% of the sample.

This clone was seen just once. Its antigen is currently not known. No much larger clone is present one base from it, and per-base qualities are unavailable. The CDR3 holds 15 amino acids from the cysteine to the phenylalanine. Only the CDR3 region is kept as DNA, spanning 45 bases read in frame from base 1. V gives up 0 bases and J gives up 6 bases, and the segment between their germline ends measures 12 bases. CDR1 and CDR2, per the germline V gene, are LGHNA and YNFKEQ. Here the chain combines TRBV4-2 and TRBJ1-5; TRBD1 is a possible D gene, resting on 6 matching bases. The specimen was PBMCs. The receptor's source is a young man in good health and CMV-seronegative. The DNA reads TGTGCCAGCAGCCAAGACGGGGGCGGGGGTCAGCCCCAGCATTTT. Its translation reads: CASSQDGGGGQPQHF.